One and the same sample provided the 30 T cell receptor beta chains below, sequenced in a study of metastatic and nonmetastatic thyroid tumors. No treatment had been given to any patient before thyroid surgery. TCRdb reprocessed the PCR reads using MiXCR. The table includes over 20,000 clones, 12% detected once. Sequencing used blood. These receptors were obtained from a male donor with papillary thyroid cancer or a benign thyroid nodule (not recorded which). Some clones in this sample may be carry-over from other donors' samples.

This clone is categorized as medium-sized. The chain has TRBV27 and TRBJ2-2; tentative D call: TRBD1 (5 bases). V lost 5 bases to trimming and J lost 6 bases, with 13 bases between them. Germline V gene data show CDR1 as MNHEY and CDR2 as SMNVEV (reference sequence). The CDR3 has 14 residues. CDR3: CASSLSGFSGELFF. The CDR3, as DNA: TGTGCCAGCAGTCTTTCAGGGTTTTCCGGGGAGCTGTTTTTT.

This clone was recorded at least ten times. This sequence joins TRBV3-1 and TRBJ2-7; possibly TRBD2 for D (5 bases). The CDR3 sequence is 14 residues long. The V gene lost 0 bases and the J gene lost 5 bases, with 11 bases spanning the gap. The germline CDR1 and CDR2 sequences are LGHDT and YNNKEL (reference sequence). The CDR3 protein is CASSQDFRGDEQYF. The DNA for the CDR3 is TGTGCCAGCAGCCAAGATTTTCGGGGTGACGAGCAGTACTTC.

This clone was seen many times. V and J are TRBV20-1 and TRBJ1-2; D remains unclear. The length of the CDR3 is 12 residues. CDR1 DFQATT and CDR2 SNEGSKA come from the germline V gene (reference sequence). Trimming removed 6 bases at V and 6 bases at J, with 14 bases between. In nucleotides, the CDR3 is TGCAGTGCCATCCGGGCAGAAGATGGCTACACCTTC. This codes for CSAIRAEDGYTF.

The chain uses TRBV10-1 and TRBJ1-6, with no clear D. This CDR3 is built from 12 residues. Trimming pared 4 bases from V and 7 bases from J, leaving 5 bases between. Germline V gene sequence: CDR1 WNHNN, CDR2 SYGVQD (reference sequence). CDR3: CASSGPNSPLHF. The CDR3 bases are TGCGCCAGCAGTGGGCCGAATTCACCCCTCCACTTT.

There are a few counts of this clone. V and J are TRBV5-6 and TRBJ2-4; D perhaps matches TRBD1 (5 bases). The CDR3 covers 16 residues. Germline loops: CDR1 SGHDT, CDR2 YYEEEE. Trimming removed 1 base at V and 0 bases at J, with 11 bases between. The CDR3 nucleotides read TGTGCCAGCAGCTTGTTAGGGGTGGAAGCCAAAAACATTCAGTACTTC. It is translated as CASSLLGVEAKNIQYF.

The sample holds many counts of this clone. V usage is TRBV12-5 and J usage is TRBJ2-7, with 14 bases fitting TRBD2. Per the germline V gene, CDR1 is LGHNT and CDR2 is FRNRAP. J gave up 5 bases and V 4 bases, and 7 bases lay outside the gene matches. This CDR3 spans 16 amino acids. CDR3 region: CASGWGTSGSIHEQYF. CDR3 nucleotides: TGTGCTAGTGGTTGGGGGACTAGCGGGAGTATCCACGAGCAGTACTTC.

In this sample, this clone turned up many times. V gene TRBV4-1 combines with J gene TRBJ2-7; no firm D call. This CDR3 spans 13 amino acids. Germline-derived CDR1 and CDR2 are MGHRA and YSYEKL. Trimming left V 2 bases short and J 4 bases short, with 9 bases between. CDR3 sequence (DNA): TGCGCCAGCAGCCAAACCAACCCTTACGAGCAGTACTTC. This sequence encodes CASSQTNPYEQYF.

This clone was detected only a few times. The chain employs TRBV6-1 and TRBJ1-1, with D uncertain. The V end was cut by 8 bases, the J end by 5 bases, with 9 bases between. This CDR3 is 11 amino acids long. CDR1 is MNHNS and CDR2 is SASEGT in the germline V gene. The CDR3 region is CASGRWTEAFF. CDR3 nucleotides: TGTGCCAGCGGACGGTGGACTGAAGCTTTCTTT.

CDR3 loop: CASSQETSGAYNEQFF. CDR3 coding DNA: TGTGCCAGCAGCCAGGAGACTAGCGGAGCTTACAATGAGCAGTTCTTC. The V call is TRBV4-2, the J call TRBJ2-1; 9 nucleotides match TRBD2. V dropped 3 bases and J dropped 4; count of bases not matched to a gene: 7. This CDR3 region has 16 residues. From germline, CDR1 is LGHNA and CDR2 YNFKEQ.

This clone was observed many times. V is TRBV15 and J is TRBJ2-1; maybe TRBD1 (6 bases). Trimming removed 0 bases from V and 1 base from J, with 7 bases in between. The CDR3 spans 15 residues. In germline, CDR1 is LNHNV, CDR2 YYDKDF (reference sequence). The CDR3 DNA follows: TGTGCCACCAGCAGAGACAGGGGATCCTACAATGAGCAGTTCTTC. Its translation: CATSRDRGSYNEQFF. The whole variable domain, remainder taken from reference TRBV15 and TRBJ2-1, is DAMVIQNPRYQVTQFGKPVTLSCSQTLNHNVMYWYQQKSSQAPKLLFHYYDKDFNNEADTPDNFQSRRPNTSFCFLDIRSPGLGDTAMYLCATSRDRGSYNEQFFGPGTRLTVL.

This clone occurred many times. The gene calls are TRBV11-2 and TRBJ2-5; 10 bases are a match to TRBD1. The germline V gene encodes CDR1 SGHAT and CDR2 FQNNGV. The CDR3 is 16 amino acids. V gave up 3 bases and J gave up 4 bases; unmatched junction bases: 8. CDR3 amino acids: CASSFRFDRGRETQYF. In DNA form, the CDR3 reads TGTGCCAGCAGCTTTAGATTCGACAGGGGGCGAGAGACCCAGTACTTC.

By sample share, this clone is medium-sized. The gene calls are TRBV30 and TRBJ2-7; D not certain. Germline V gene sequence: CDR1 GTSNPN, CDR2 SVGIG (reference sequence). The CDR3 length is 13 residues. Trimming cost V 2 bases and J 5 bases, with 13 bases left between them. In DNA form, the CDR3 reads TGTGCCTGGAGTATGGGCCCTGTGGACGAGCAGTACTTC. Residues: CAWSMGPVDEQYF.

The sample holds a few counts of this clone. The chain employs TRBV5-4 and TRBJ1-6, with a weak D call TRBD1 (6 bases). The CDR3 runs to 15 residues. The V gene's germline CDR1 is SGHNT and CDR2 YYREEE (reference sequence). The ends were cut back, 4 bases at V and 6 bases at J, with 14 bases in the middle. CDR3 residues: CASSGGTSLNSPLHF. The CDR3 nucleotides read TGTGCCAGCAGCGGCGGGACAAGCCTTAATTCACCCCTCCACTTT.

This clone turned up a few times. V and J are TRBV25-1 and TRBJ2-5, with 9 positions matching TRBD2. This CDR3 comprises 14 residues. Losses at the gene ends were 7 bases for V and 1 base for J; bases not matched to a gene: 4. The germline V gene has CDR1 MGHDK and CDR2 SYGVNS. In DNA, the CDR3 is TGTGCCAGCATGCGGGAGGGGACCCAAGAGACCCAGTACTTC. Translated: CASMREGTQETQYF.

V usage is TRBV11-3 and J usage is TRBJ2-5; the D gene is possibly TRBD2 (6 bases). The germline V and J ends were trimmed by 5 bases and 1 base, with 14 bases remaining between them. The CDR3 totals 15 residues. Germline V gene lookup returns CDR1 SGHNT and CDR2 YENEEA. DNA of the CDR3: TGTGCCAGCAGCCCTTCCGGGGAGGCCCAAGAGACCCAGTACTTC. Protein: CASSPSGEAQETQYF. Combining the CDR3 with reference TRBV11-3 and TRBJ2-5 gives the whole variable domain EAGVVQSPRYKIIEKKQPVAFWCNPISGHNTLYWYLQNLGQGPELLIRYENEEAVDDSQLPKDRFSAERLKGVDSTLKIQPAELGDSAVYLCASSPSGEAQETQYFGPGTRLLVL.

This clone showed up many times. The chain links TRBV11-2 to TRBJ2-7; TRBD1 matches 12 bases. The CDR3 spans 15 residues. Germline assignment: CDR1 SGHAT and CDR2 FQNNGV. J gave up 6 bases and V 0 bases, and 3 bases lay outside the gene matches. As DNA, the CDR3 is TGTGCCAGCAGCTTAGAGGGGACAGGGGGCGCCGAGCAGTACTTC. This encodes CASSLEGTGGAEQYF.

This chain connects TRBV20-1 to TRBJ1-1; 7 nucleotides line up with TRBD1. The CDR3 contains 15 residues. The germline V gene encodes CDR1 DFQATT and CDR2 SNEGSKA (reference sequence). V lost 6 bases to trimming and J lost 0 bases; unmatched junction nucleotides: 10. In DNA, the CDR3 is TGCAGTGCCTCGACAGGGCTAGAGGTGAACACTGAAGCTTTCTTT. This sequence encodes CSASTGLEVNTEAFF.

Comment on this clone: Sequence at one end of the junction differs from germline and may be a read error. V gene TRBV6-2 or TRBV6-3 combines with J gene TRBJ2-1; 9 bases match TRBD2. CDR1 and CDR2 (germline): MNHEY, SVGEGT. CDR3 length: 18 amino acids. This chain's CDR3 is CDSSYSFVASGTNNEQFF. Written as DNA, the CDR3 is TGTGACAGCAGTTACTCGTTCGTGGCTAGCGGGACCAACAATGAGCAGTTCTTC.

Ten or more counts support this clone. As DNA, the CDR3 is TGTGCCAGCAGTCGCCCGGGACAGGGTAACACTGAAGCTTTCTTT. Its protein is CASSRPGQGNTEAFF. The chain combines TRBV12-3 or TRBV12-4 with TRBJ1-1; 9 nucleotides agree with TRBD1. With V trimmed by 5 bases and J by 2 bases, 6 bases remained unmatched. CDR3 length: 15 amino acids.

On this clone: Different DNA sequences within this sample yield the same CDR3. The V gene is TRBV12-3 or TRBV12-4, the J gene TRBJ2-3; the match to TRBD2 covers 11 bases. The CDR3 contains 17 residues. V lost 5 bases to trimming and J lost 1 base; unmatched junction nucleotides: 8. The CDR3, as DNA: TGTGCCAGCAGTACCGGGACTAGCGGTAGAGGCACAGATACGCAGTATTTT. It codes for CASSTGTSGRGTDTQYF.

This clone showed up just a few times. The chain has TRBV15 and TRBJ1-2; 7 bases are shared with TRBD1. V gave up 4 bases and J gave up 7 bases; unmatched junction bases: 9. This CDR3 comprises 14 residues. Germline V gene lookup returns CDR1 LNHNV and CDR2 YYDKDF (reference sequence). The CDR3 spells CATSIVATGTGYTF. The CDR3 DNA follows: TGTGCCACCAGCATAGTGGCGACAGGGACTGGCTACACCTTC.

This rearrangement joins TRBV5-4 to TRBJ1-2; D gene ambiguous. Germline V gene sequence: CDR1 SGHNT, CDR2 YYREEE (reference sequence). V lost 0 bases and J 3 bases, leaving 6 bases between the germline ends. The CDR3 runs to 13 residues. The CDR3 loop reads CASSLGGYYGYTF. DNA for the CDR3: TGTGCCAGCAGCTTGGGCGGTTACTATGGCTACACCTTC.

The chain employs TRBV11-2 and TRBJ2-1; 7 bases are shared with TRBD2. J lost 0 bases, V lost 5 bases, and 4 bases had no gene match. Germline V gives CDR1 SGHAT, CDR2 FQNNGV. The CDR3 runs 15 residues. The DNA of the CDR3 is TGTGCCAGCAGCCCGAGCGGGAACTCCTACAATGAGCAGTTCTTC. This encodes CASSPSGNSYNEQFF.

The table lists this clone with many counts. J is TRBJ1-5 and V is TRBV19; D remains ambiguous. The V end lost 1 base, the J end lost 3 bases, and 10 bases lay between the germline ends. The CDR3 runs to 15 residues. Germline CDR1 is LNHDA and CDR2 is SQIVND (reference sequence). The CDR3 reads CASSIGLGPNQPQHF. For the CDR3, the DNA is TGTGCCAGTAGTATAGGTTTAGGACCCAATCAGCCCCAGCATTTT.

This clone occurred many times. A read error is possible here, since a much larger clone lies one base away. This sample includes further DNA sequences coding for the same CDR3. The V gene is TRBV11-3, the J gene TRBJ1-5, with D possibly matching TRBD1 (5 bases). The germline gives CDR1 SGHNT, CDR2 YENEEA. The CDR3 has 16 amino acids. In DNA, the CDR3 is TGTGCCAGCAGCTTAGTCGTGGGACGGAACAATCAGCCCCAGCACTTT. Its translation is CASSLVVGRNNQPQHF.

This clone appeared many times. The genes are TRBV7-9 and TRBJ2-7; a weak D match, TRBD2 (6 bases). The CDR3 is made up of 13 amino acids. The V gene lost 8 bases and the J gene lost 3 bases, with 14 bases spanning the gap. CDR1 and CDR2 (germline): SEHNR, FQNEAQ (reference sequence). The CDR3 DNA sequence: TGTGCCAGCCGGGCGGTGGGGGGCTACGAGCAGTACTTC. It encodes CASRAVGGYEQYF.

The chain has TRBV14 and TRBJ2-1, with unresolved D. The CDR3 is made up of 11 amino acids. Per germline, CDR1 SGHDN and CDR2 FVKESK. Trimming pared 2 bases from V and 10 bases from J, leaving 6 bases between. CDR3 region: CASSQLREQFF. As DNA, the CDR3 is TGTGCCAGCAGCCAATTAAGGGAGCAGTTCTTC.

DNA for the CDR3: TGTGCCAGCAGCCAAGGTTTCGGCGGGCCCCGCACAGATACGCAGTATTTT. Translated: CASSQGFGGPRTDTQYF. The chain couples TRBV3-1 to TRBJ2-3; tentative D call: TRBD2 (5 bases). V was clipped by 1 base and J by 1 base, with 15 bases between them. CDR1 and CDR2 from the germline V gene are LGHDT and YNNKEL (reference sequence). The CDR3 totals 17 residues.

The chain joins TRBV12-3 or TRBV12-4 to TRBJ1-5; D may be TRBD1 (6 bases). The CDR3 is 15 amino acids. The V and J ends lost 1 base and 12 bases respectively, with 19 bases between them. CDR3 in DNA: TGTGCCAGCAGTTTAGGCGGACAGAACAATCAGAACCAGCATTTT. Its protein product is CASSLGGQNNQNQHF.

This clone came up many times. This rearrangement joins TRBV5-1 to TRBJ1-3; a possible D gene is TRBD1 (5 bases). Germline loops: CDR1 SGHRS, CDR2 YFSETQ. V lost 1 base to trimming and J lost 2 bases, with 7 bases between them. The CDR3 loop spans 14 amino acids. The CDR3 sequence: CASSLSGTGNTIYF. In nucleotides, the CDR3 is TGCGCCAGCAGCTTGTCAGGGACTGGAAACACCATATATTTT.